This entry concerns a single T cell receptor beta chain. Data came from immunoSEQ multiplex PCR; TCRdb stores just in-frame clones and leaves some out. The sample holds about 1,400 clones, 80% to 90% seen once. This sample is part of a study of T cells and Merkel cell carcinoma outcomes. This CDR3 spans 14 amino acids. Trimming cost V 2 bases and J 4 bases, with 11 bases left between them. Germline CDR1 and CDR2: SNHLY and FYNNEI. This TCR derives from a human donor with Merkel cell carcinoma. The sequenced material came from tumor tissue from Merkel cell carcinoma. The chain couples TRBV2 to TRBJ1-1; tentatively, D is TRBD1 (6 bases). This chain's CDR3 is CASSEQGMGTEAFF. The DNA of the CDR3 is TGTGCCAGCAGTGAACAGGGGATGGGCACTGAAGCTTTCTTT.